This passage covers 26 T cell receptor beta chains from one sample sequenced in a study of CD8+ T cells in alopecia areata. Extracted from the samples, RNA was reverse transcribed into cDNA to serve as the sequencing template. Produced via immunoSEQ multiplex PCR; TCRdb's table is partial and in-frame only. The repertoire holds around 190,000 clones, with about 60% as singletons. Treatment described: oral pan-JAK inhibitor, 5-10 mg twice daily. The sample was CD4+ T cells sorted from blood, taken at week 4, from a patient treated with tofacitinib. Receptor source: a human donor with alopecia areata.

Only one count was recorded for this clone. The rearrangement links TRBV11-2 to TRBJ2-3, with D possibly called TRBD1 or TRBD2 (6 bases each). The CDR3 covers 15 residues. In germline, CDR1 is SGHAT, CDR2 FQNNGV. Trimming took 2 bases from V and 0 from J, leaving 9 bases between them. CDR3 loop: CASSLTGTSTDTQYF. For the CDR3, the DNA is TGTGCCAGCAGCTTAACAGGGACTAGCACAGATACGCAGTATTTT. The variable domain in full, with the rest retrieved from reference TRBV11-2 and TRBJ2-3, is EAGVAQSPRYKIIEKRQSVAFWCNPISGHATLYWYQQILGQGPKLLIQFQNNGVVDDSQLPKDRFSAERLKGVDSTLKIQPAKLEDSAVYLCASSLTGTSTDTQYFGPGTRLTVL.

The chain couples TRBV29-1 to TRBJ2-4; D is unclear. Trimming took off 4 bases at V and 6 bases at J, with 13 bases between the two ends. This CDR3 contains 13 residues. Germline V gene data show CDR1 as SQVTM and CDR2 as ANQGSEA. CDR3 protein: CSVVSGIGNIQYF. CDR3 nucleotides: TGCAGCGTTGTCTCAGGAATTGGAAACATTCAGTACTTC.

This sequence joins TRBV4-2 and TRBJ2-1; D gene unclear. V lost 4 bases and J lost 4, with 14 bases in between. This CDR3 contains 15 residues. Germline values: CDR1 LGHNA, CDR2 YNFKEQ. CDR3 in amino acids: CASSPSTTKYNEQFF. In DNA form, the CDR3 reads TGTGCCAGCAGCCCCTCTACCACGAAGTACAATGAGCAGTTCTTC.

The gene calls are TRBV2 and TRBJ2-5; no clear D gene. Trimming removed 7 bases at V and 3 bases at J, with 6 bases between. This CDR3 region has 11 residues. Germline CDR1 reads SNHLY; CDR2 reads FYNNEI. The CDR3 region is CASNGEETQYF. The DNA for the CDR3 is TGTGCCAGCAATGGAGAAGAGACCCAGTACTTC.

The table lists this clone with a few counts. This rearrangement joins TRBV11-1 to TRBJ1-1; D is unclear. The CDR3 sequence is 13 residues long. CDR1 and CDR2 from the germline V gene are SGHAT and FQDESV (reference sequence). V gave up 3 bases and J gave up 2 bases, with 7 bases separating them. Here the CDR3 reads CASSLQRNTEAFF. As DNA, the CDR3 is TGTGCCAGCAGCTTGCAAAGAAACACTGAAGCTTTCTTT.

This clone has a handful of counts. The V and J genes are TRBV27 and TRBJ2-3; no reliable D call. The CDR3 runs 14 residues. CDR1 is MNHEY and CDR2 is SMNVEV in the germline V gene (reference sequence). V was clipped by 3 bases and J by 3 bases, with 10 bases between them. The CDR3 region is CASSFRARTDTQYF. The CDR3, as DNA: TGTGCCAGCAGTTTTAGGGCGCGGACAGATACGCAGTATTTT.

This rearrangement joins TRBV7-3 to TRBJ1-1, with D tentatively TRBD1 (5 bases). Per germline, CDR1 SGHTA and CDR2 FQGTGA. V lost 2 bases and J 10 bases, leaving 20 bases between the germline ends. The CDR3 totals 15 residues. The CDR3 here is CASSLSTGPLSGAFF. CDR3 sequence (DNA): TGTGCCAGCAGCTTATCCACAGGCCCCCTCTCCGGAGCTTTCTTT. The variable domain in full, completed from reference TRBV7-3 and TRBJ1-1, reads GAGVSQTPSNKVTEKGKYVELRCDPISGHTALYWYRQSLGQGPEFLIYFQGTGAADDSGLPNDRFFAVRPEGSVSTLKIQRTERGDSAVYLCASSLSTGPLSGAFFGQGTRLTVV.

CDR3 in DNA: TGTGCCTGGATAACTAGCGGGAGGGCCTTGGGCGGGGAGCTGTTTTTT. Translated, it gives CAWITSGRALGGELFF. This chain connects TRBV30 to TRBJ2-2; TRBD2 agrees at 13 bases. CDR1 is GTSNPN, CDR2 SVGIG, per germline (reference sequence). Trimming took 4 bases from V and 7 from J; bases not matched to a gene: 9. CDR3 size: 16 residues.

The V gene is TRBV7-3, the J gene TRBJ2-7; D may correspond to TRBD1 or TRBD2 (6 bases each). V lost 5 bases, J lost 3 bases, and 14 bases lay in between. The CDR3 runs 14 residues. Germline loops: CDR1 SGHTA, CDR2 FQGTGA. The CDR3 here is CASSPGGGVYEQYF. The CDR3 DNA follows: TGTGCCAGCAGCCCCGGGGGCGGAGTCTACGAGCAGTACTTC.

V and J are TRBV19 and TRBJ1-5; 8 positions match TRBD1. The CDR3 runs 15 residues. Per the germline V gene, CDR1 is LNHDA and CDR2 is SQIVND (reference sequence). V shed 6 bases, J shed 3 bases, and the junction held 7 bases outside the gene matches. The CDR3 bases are TGTGCCAGTAGACCGACAGGGGTCCTCAATCAGCCCCAGCATTTT. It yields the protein CASRPTGVLNQPQHF.

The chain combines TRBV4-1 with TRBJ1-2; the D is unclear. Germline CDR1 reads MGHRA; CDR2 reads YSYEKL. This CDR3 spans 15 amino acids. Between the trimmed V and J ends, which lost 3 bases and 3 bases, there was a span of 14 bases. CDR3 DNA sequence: TGCGCCAGCAGCCAGTGGGGAGGGCTGGACTATGGCTACACCTTC. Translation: CASSQWGGLDYGYTF.

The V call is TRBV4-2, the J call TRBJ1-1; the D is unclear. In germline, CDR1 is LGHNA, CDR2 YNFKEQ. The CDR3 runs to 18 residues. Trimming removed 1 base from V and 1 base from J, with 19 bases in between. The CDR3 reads CASSQVDALGARNTEAFF. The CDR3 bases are TGTGCCAGCAGCCAAGTCGATGCGTTAGGAGCGAGGAACACTGAAGCTTTCTTT.

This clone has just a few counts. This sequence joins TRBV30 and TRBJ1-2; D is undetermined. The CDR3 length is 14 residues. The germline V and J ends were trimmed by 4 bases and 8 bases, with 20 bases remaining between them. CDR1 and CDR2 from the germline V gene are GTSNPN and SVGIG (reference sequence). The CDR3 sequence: CAWNLGNSLLGYTF. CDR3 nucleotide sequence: TGTGCCTGGAACCTAGGAAACTCCCTCCTAGGCTACACCTTC.

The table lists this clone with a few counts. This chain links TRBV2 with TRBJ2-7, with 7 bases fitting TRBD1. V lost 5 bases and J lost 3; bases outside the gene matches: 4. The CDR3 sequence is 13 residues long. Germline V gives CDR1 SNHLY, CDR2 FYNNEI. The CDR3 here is CASSRDSRYEQYF. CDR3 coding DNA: TGTGCCAGCAGTCGGGACAGCCGCTACGAGCAGTACTTC.

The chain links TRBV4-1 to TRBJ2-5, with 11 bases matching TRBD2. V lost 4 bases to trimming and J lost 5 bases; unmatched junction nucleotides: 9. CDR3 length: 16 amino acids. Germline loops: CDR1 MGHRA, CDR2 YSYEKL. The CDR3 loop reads CASSPGLAASRETQYF. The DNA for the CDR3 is TGCGCCAGCAGCCCGGGACTAGCGGCCTCTCGGGAGACCCAGTACTTC.

CDR3 bases: TGTGCCAGCAGCCCCCGAGGTCCCTACAATGAGCAGTTCTTC. Its translation is CASSPRGPYNEQFF. The chain carries TRBV5-6 and TRBJ2-1; no clear D. Germline V gene data show CDR1 as SGHDT and CDR2 as YYEEEE. Trimming stripped 4 bases from V and 2 bases from J, with 10 bases between. There are 14 residues in the CDR3.

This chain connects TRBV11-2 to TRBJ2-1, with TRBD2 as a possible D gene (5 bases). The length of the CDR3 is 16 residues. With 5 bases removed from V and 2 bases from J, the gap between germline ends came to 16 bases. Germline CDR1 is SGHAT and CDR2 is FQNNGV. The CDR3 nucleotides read TGTGCCAGCAGCACCCGGGATCGGACGGCCTACAATGAGCAGTTCTTC. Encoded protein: CASSTRDRTAYNEQFF. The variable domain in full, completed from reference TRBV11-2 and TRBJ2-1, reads EAGVAQSPRYKIIEKRQSVAFWCNPISGHATLYWYQQILGQGPKLLIQFQNNGVVDDSQLPKDRFSAERLKGVDSTLKIQPAKLEDSAVYLCASSTRDRTAYNEQFFGPGTRLTVL.

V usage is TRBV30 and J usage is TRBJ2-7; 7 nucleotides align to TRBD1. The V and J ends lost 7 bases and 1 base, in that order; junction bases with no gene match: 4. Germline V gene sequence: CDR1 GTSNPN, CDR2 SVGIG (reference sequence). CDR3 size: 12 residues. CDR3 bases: TGTGCCTCGACGACAGGGTCCTACGAGCAGTACTTC. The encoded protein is CASTTGSYEQYF.

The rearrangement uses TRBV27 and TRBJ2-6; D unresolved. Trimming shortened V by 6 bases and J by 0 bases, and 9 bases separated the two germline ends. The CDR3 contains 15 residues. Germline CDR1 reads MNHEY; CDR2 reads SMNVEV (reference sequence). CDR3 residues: CASSPRSSGANVLTF. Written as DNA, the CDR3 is TGTGCCAGCAGCCCAAGGAGCTCTGGGGCCAACGTCCTGACTTTC.

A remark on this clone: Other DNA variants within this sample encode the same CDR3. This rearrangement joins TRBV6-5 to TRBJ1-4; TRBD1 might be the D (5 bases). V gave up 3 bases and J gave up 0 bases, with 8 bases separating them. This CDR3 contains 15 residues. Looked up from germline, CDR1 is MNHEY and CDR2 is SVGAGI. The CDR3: CASSYSGATNEKLFF. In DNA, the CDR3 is TGTGCCAGCAGTTATTCGGGGGCAACTAATGAAAAACTGTTTTTT.

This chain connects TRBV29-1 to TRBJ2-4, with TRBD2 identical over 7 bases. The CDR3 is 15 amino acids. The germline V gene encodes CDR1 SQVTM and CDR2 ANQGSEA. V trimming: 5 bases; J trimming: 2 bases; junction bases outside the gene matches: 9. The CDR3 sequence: CSVKRGTDPKNIQYF. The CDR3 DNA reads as TGCAGCGTTAAGCGGGGTACCGATCCCAAAAACATTCAGTACTTC.

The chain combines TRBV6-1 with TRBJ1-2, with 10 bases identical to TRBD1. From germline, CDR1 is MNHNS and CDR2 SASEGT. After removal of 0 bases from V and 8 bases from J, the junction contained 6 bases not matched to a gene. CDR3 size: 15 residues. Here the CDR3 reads CASSEAWDRGRGYTF. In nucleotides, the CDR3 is TGTGCCAGCAGTGAAGCGTGGGACAGGGGACGAGGCTACACCTTC.

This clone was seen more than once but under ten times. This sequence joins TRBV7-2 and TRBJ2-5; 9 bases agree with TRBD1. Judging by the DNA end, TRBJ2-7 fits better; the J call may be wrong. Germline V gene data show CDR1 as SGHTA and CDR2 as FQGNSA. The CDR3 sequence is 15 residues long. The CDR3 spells CASSYTWGQGYEQYF. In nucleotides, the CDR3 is TGTGCCAGCAGCTACACGTGGGGACAGGGTTACGAGCAGTACTTC.

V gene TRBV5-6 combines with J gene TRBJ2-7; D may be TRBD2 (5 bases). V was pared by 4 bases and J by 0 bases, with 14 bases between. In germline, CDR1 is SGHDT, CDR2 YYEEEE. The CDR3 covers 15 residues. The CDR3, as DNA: TGTGCCAGCAGCCCTCCCCGACGGGGCTCCTACGAGCAGTACTTC. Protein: CASSPPRRGSYEQYF.

CDR3 region: CAWRGRGDEAFF. CDR3 in DNA: TGTGCCTGGAGAGGACGCGGAGATGAAGCTTTCTTT. The V and J genes are TRBV30 and TRBJ1-1; no clear D gene. Trimming stripped 3 bases from V and 7 bases from J, with 12 bases between. Germline V CDR1 and CDR2: GTSNPN, SVGIG (reference sequence). The CDR3 has 12 amino acids.

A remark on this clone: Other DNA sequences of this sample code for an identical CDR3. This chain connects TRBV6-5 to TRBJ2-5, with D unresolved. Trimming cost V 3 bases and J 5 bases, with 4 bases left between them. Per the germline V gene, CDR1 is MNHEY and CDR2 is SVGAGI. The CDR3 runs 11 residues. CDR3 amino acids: CASSYLETQYF. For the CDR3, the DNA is TGTGCCAGCAGTTATTTGGAGACCCAGTACTTC.